What follows describes a single T cell receptor beta chain. TCRdb used MiXCR to call clones anew from the PCR reads. The sample lists some 30,000 clones; roughly 30% were seen once. These data come from a study of metastatic and nonmetastatic thyroid tumors. Germline V lookup: CDR1 SGHRS, CDR2 YFSETQ. Deletions cut 4 bases from V and 7 bases from J, with 9 bases between. This CDR3 has 12 residues. Nobody among the patients had been given any treatment before thyroid surgery. Sequences were obtained from blood. The receptor's source is a female donor with papillary thyroid cancer or a benign thyroid nodule (not recorded which). Some clones in this sample may be carry-over from other donors' samples. The gene calls are TRBV5-1 and TRBJ2-1, with D possibly being TRBD2 (5 bases). DNA of the CDR3: TGCGCCAGCAGCCCGGACTCGAATGAGCAGTTCTTC. Translating it yields CASSPDSNEQFF.